This T cell receptor (beta chain) was profiled in a study of T-cell reconstitution after alpha-beta-depleted transplantation in children. Study results and limitations: Alpha-beta T cells about two months after transplant reportedly derived from several hundred expanded graft clones. Surviving recipient T cells and intrathymic progenitors accounted for some patients' high TCRbeta diversity at day 60. T-cell counts and diversity were attributed mostly to newly produced T cells one year after transplant.

V gave up 4 bases and J gave up 4 bases; unmatched junction bases: 15. Germline values: CDR1 SGDLS, CDR2 YYNGEE. CDR3 length: 18 residues. This clonotype occurred many times. Its specificity is unknown. Using unique molecular identifiers, the investigators prepared the TCRbeta library. TCRdb recomputed calls from the PCR reads with MiXCR, one row per CDR3 protein. The sample has some 450,000 distinct CDR3 sequences; 43% are singletons. This clonotype was sampled from a girl aged 2 to 9 with aplastic anemia, due to receive a stem cell transplant. The starting material was PBMCs, obtained before TCRalphabeta/CD19-depleted stem cell transplant. The rearrangement uses TRBV9 and TRBJ1-1; 11 nucleotides match TRBD1. The CDR3 region has the DNA TGTGCCAGCAGCTTCTCCGCCGGGACAGGGGGAAGGGCCACTGAAGCTTTCTTT. Protein product: CASSFSAGTGGRATEAFF.